Listed below are T cell receptor beta chains from one sample, sequenced in a study of radiation and T cells in renal cell carcinoma. The method was immunoSEQ multiplex PCR; TCRdb's version includes in-frame clones alone and lacks a portion of them. The sample comprises approximately 23,000 clones, about 51% of which are singletons, and 16% rests with the top ten. The specimen comprised tumor tissue, sampled from a patient whose treatment included radiotherapy and nephrectomy. The source of these receptors is a woman in her 50s with renal cell carcinoma. Both conserved end residues are part of each CDR3. The D gene is left open where the match is weak. Part of the rows lack a size; the others show once, few, many or a class for expanded clones.

V	D	J	size	length	CDR3	DNA
TRBV18	NA	TRBJ1-6	NA	16	CASSPLGTVRNSPLHF	TGTGCCAGCTCACCCCTAGGGACCGTTCGAAATTCACCCCTCCACTTT
TRBV2	TRBD1	TRBJ1-5	once	19	CASSLPIRTGEVSNQPQHF	TGTGCCAGTAGCCTGCCAATTCGGACAGGCGAGGTGAGCAATCAGCCCCAGCATTTT
TRBV2	TRBD1	TRBJ1-4	NA	15	CASRSGTAPNEKLFF	TGTGCCAGCAGATCCGGGACAGCCCCTAATGAAAAACTGTTTTTT
TRBV15	NA	TRBJ2-7	NA	13	CATSVRGHHEQYF	TGTGCCACCAGCGTCCGGGGGCACCACGAGCAGTACTTC
TRBV30	TRBD1	TRBJ1-2	NA	12	CACEGASRGYTF	TGTGCCTGCGAGGGGGCTTCCCGCGGCTACACCTTC
TRBV5-1	NA	TRBJ2-7	NA	12	CASSLTSYEQYF	TGCGCCAGCAGCTTGACCTCCTACGAGCAGTACTTC
TRBV27	NA	TRBJ2-3	NA	17	CASSLSTDGTSTDTQYF	TGTGCCAGCAGTTTATCCACCGACGGCACTAGCACAGATACGCAGTATTTT
TRBV23-1	NA	TRBJ1-5	few	18	CASSLPTGILGSNQPQHF	TGCGCCAGCTCCTTACCCACAGGGATCCTGGGTAGCAATCAGCCCCAGCATTTT
TRBV30	NA	TRBJ1-2	NA	12	CAWSVGQLGYTF	TGTGCCTGGAGTGTAGGGCAGCTTGGCTACACCTTC
TRBV28	TRBD2	TRBJ2-1	few	16	CASREIMTGGTNEQFF	TGTGCCAGCAGGGAGATCATGACGGGAGGGACCAATGAGCAGTTCTTC
TRBV6-5	TRBD1	TRBJ1-1	many	15	CASSYWDRRNTEAFF	TGTGCCAGCAGTTACTGGGACAGGAGAAACACTGAAGCTTTCTTT
TRBV5-1	TRBD2	TRBJ2-7	few	16	CASSFMAGLASYEQYF	TGCGCCAGCAGCTTCATGGCCGGACTAGCAAGCTACGAGCAGTACTTC
TRBV15	NA	TRBJ1-5	few	12	CATSRDYQPQHF	TGTGCCACCAGCAGAGATTATCAGCCCCAGCATTTT
TRBV4-3	NA	TRBJ2-3	NA	14	CASSQRGSTDTQYF	TGCGCCAGCAGCCAAAGAGGTAGCACAGATACGCAGTATTTT
TRBV29-1	TRBD1	TRBJ2-7	once	14	CSVSPGQGGYEQYF	TGCAGCGTCTCTCCGGGACAGGGGGGATACGAGCAGTACTTC
TRBV5-1	NA	TRBJ2-7	NA	11	CASSLGYEQYF	TGCGCCAGCAGCTTGGGGTACGAGCAGTACTTC
TRBV4-1	NA	TRBJ1-1	NA	15	CASSQVLGENTEAFF	TGCGCCAGCAGCCAAGTGTTAGGGGAAAACACTGAAGCTTTCTTT
TRBV19	TRBD2	TRBJ2-7	NA	15	CASSRSSGGPLEQYF	TGTGCCAGTAGTCGGAGTAGCGGGGGCCCGCTGGAGCAGTACTTC
TRBV2	NA	TRBJ1-2	NA	12	CASSPENYGYTF	TGTGCCAGCTCTCCAGAGAACTATGGCTACACCTTC
TRBV18	TRBD1	TRBJ2-3	few	15	CASSPRTGQEDTQYF	TGTGCCAGCTCACCTCGGACAGGGCAGGAAGATACGCAGTATTTT
TRBV7-8	TRBD2	TRBJ2-7	medium-sized	16	CASSLDQRGGTYEQYF	TGTGCCAGCAGCTTAGACCAGCGGGGGGGAACCTACGAGCAGTACTTC
TRBV4-3	NA	TRBJ2-1	many	15	CASSQDVSFYNEQFF	TGCGCCAGCAGCCAAGATGTTTCCTTCTACAATGAGCAGTTCTTC
TRBV28	NA	TRBJ1-2	NA	14	CAISTLRPNYGYTF	TGTGCCATCAGCACCCTACGTCCTAACTATGGCTACACCTTC
TRBV10-3	NA	TRBJ1-6	NA	14	CAISETPAGSPLHF	TGTGCCATCAGTGAGACCCCCGCGGGGTCACCCCTCCACTTT
TRBV5-1	NA	TRBJ2-7	NA	16	CASSLYSDSQLRGQYF	TGCGCCAGCAGCTTGTATAGCGACAGCCAGCTACGGGGGCAGTACTTC
TRBV19	TRBD1	TRBJ1-5	few	17	CASSTPGRGDNNQPQHF	TGTGCCAGTAGTACCCCCGGCAGGGGGGATAACAATCAGCCCCAGCATTTT
TRBV5-4	TRBD1	TRBJ1-2	NA	16	CASSAPGQSVVVGYTF	TGTGCCAGCAGCGCCCCGGGACAGAGCGTGGTGGTTGGCTACACCTTC
TRBV6-5	NA	TRBJ1-2	many	12	CASSYNGHGYTF	TGTGCCAGCAGTTACAACGGGCACGGCTACACCTTC
TRBV4-3	TRBD2	TRBJ2-2	NA	19	CASSLQALTSGAYTGELFF	TGCGCCAGCAGCCTCCAAGCCCTTACTAGCGGGGCATACACCGGGGAGCTGTTTTTT
TRBV29-1	NA	TRBJ1-1	NA	13	CSVKSQGGTEAFF	TGCAGCGTTAAAAGTCAGGGTGGGACTGAAGCTTTCTTT
TRBV15	TRBD1	TRBJ1-2	NA	17	CATSSRVTGGRMNGYTF	TGTGCCACCAGCAGTCGGGTGACAGGGGGCAGGATGAATGGCTACACCTTC
TRBV6-1	TRBD1	TRBJ1-1	NA	15	CASSEAYRGRTEAFF	TGTGCCAGCAGTGAAGCGTACAGGGGTAGGACTGAAGCTTTCTTT
TRBV19	NA	TRBJ1-5	NA	15	CASSTMPSAIQPQHF	TGTGCCAGTAGTACTATGCCTTCGGCGATTCAGCCCCAGCATTTT
TRBV5-1	TRBD2	TRBJ2-1	NA	17	CASSLDHGGASYNEQFF	TGCGCCAGCAGCTTGGATCACGGGGGGGCGTCCTACAATGAGCAGTTCTTC
TRBV6-5	NA	TRBJ1-1	medium-sized	13	CASSYGGGTEAFF	TGTGCCAGCAGTTATGGAGGGGGCACTGAAGCTTTCTTT
TRBV6-5	NA	TRBJ2-1	few	14	CASSYSGPHNEQFF	TGTGCCAGCAGTTACTCGGGACCCCACAATGAGCAGTTCTTC
TRBV25-1	NA	TRBJ1-2	NA	14	CASSGRVGVHGYTF	TGTGCCAGCAGTGGGAGGGTAGGCGTTCATGGCTACACCTTC
TRBV29-1	TRBD1	TRBJ1-1	few	14	CSVVRQGSRTEAFF	TGCAGCGTCGTAAGACAGGGTAGCAGAACTGAAGCTTTCTTT
TRBV5-4	TRBD1	TRBJ2-7	NA	15	CASSNRDRGRPEQYF	TGTGCCAGCAGCAACCGGGACAGGGGGCGTCCCGAGCAGTACTTC
TRBV7-3	TRBD2	TRBJ2-3	NA	16	CASSVTSGGAIDTQYF	TGTGCCAGCAGCGTAACTAGCGGGGGGGCCATAGATACGCAGTATTTT